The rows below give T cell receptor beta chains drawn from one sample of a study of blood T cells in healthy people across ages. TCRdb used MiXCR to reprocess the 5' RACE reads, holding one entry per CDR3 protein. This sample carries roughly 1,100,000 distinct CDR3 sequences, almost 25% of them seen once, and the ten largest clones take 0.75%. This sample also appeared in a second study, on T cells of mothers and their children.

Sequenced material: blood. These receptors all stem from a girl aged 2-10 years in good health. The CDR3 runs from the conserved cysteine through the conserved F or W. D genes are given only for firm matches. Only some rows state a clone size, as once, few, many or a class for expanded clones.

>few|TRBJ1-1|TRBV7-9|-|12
CASSLWGQVAFF
TGTGCCAGCAGCTTATGGGGGCAGGTTGCTTTCTTT
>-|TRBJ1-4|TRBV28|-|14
CASSLSGADEKLFF
TGTGCCAGCAGTTTATCGGGGGCAGATGAAAAACTGTTTTTT
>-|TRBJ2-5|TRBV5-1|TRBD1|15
CASSSMTGFQETQYF
TGCGCCAGCAGCTCGATGACAGGGTTCCAAGAGACCCAGTACTTC
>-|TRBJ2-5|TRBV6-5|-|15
CASSHYPAGQETQYF
TGTGCCAGCAGCCACTACCCGGCCGGCCAAGAGACCCAGTACTTC
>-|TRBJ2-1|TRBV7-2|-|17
CASSAGGGTFHGNEQFF
TGTGCCAGCAGCGCAGGGGGGGGGACATTCCACGGCAATGAGCAGTTCTTC
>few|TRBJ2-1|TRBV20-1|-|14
CSGRPGISYNEQFF
TGCAGTGGCCGGCCCGGGATCTCTTACAATGAGCAGTTCTTC
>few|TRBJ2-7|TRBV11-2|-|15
CASSLETRAIYEQYF
TGTGCCAGCAGCTTAGAGACTAGGGCGATCTACGAGCAGTACTTC
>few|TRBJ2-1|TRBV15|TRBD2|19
CATSRAGPGLAGEYNEQFF
TGTGCCACCAGCAGAGCCGGACCGGGACTAGCGGGGGAATACAATGAGCAGTTCTTC
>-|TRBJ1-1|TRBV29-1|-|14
CSVVSAGLFTEAFF
TGCAGCGTTGTGTCAGCTGGGTTATTTACTGAAGCTTTCTTT
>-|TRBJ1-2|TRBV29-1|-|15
CSVVGQLQVIYGYTF
TGCAGCGTCGTCGGACAGCTTCAAGTTATCTATGGCTACACCTTC
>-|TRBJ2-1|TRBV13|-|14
CASSFTDSYNEQFF
TGTGCCAGCAGCTTTACAGATTCCTACAATGAGCAGTTCTTC
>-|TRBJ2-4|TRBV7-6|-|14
CASSAPDREDIQYF
TGTGCCAGCAGCGCCCCCGACAGGGAGGACATTCAGTACTTC
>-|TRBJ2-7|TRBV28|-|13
CASSLKISREQYF
TGTGCCAGCAGTTTGAAAATTTCCCGCGAGCAGTACTTC
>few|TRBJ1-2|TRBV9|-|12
CASNGLNYGYTF
TGTGCCAGCAACGGACTGAACTATGGCTACACCTTC
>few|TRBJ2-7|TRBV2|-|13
CASSEGQGSEQYF
TGTGCCAGCAGTGAGGGGCAGGGTTCCGAGCAGTACTTC
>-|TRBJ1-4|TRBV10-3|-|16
CAVSAADHATNEKLFF
TGTGCCGTCAGTGCCGCGGACCATGCAACTAATGAAAAACTGTTTTTT
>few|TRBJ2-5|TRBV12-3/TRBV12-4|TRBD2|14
CASSLRGEAETQYF
TGTGCCAGCAGTTTACGGGGGGAGGCAGAGACCCAGTACTTC
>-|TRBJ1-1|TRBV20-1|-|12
CSATNQNSEAFF
TGCAGTGCTACTAACCAGAACTCTGAAGCTTTCTTT
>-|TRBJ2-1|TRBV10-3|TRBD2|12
CASKRESDEQFF
TGTGCCTCCAAGCGGGAGTCGGACGAGCAGTTCTTC
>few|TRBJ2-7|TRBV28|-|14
CASREGTLRYEQYF
TGTGCCAGCAGGGAAGGGACTCTTAGATACGAGCAGTACTTC
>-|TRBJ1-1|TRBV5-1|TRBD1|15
CASSFRQGGNTEAFF
TGCGCCAGCAGCTTTAGACAGGGCGGGAACACTGAAGCTTTCTTT
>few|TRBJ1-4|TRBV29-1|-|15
CSCQRASSSNEKLFF
TGCAGCTGTCAAAGGGCCTCGAGTTCTAATGAAAAACTGTTTTTT
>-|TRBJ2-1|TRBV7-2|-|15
CASSSSLSSYNEQFF
TGTGCCAGCAGCTCTAGTCTAAGCTCCTACAATGAGCAGTTCTTC
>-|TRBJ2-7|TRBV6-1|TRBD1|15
CASSPSPGQGFEQYF
TGTGCCAGCAGTCCGTCACCGGGACAGGGTTTCGAGCAGTACTTC
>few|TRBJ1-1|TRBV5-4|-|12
CASGQTNTEAFF
TGTGCCAGCGGACAAACGAACACTGAAGCTTTCTTT
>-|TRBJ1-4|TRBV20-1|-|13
CSVYGLTNEKLFF
TGCAGTGTCTACGGACTGACTAATGAAAAACTGTTTTTT
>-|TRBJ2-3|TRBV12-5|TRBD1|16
CASVMTGGSSTDTQYF
TGTGCTAGTGTCATGACAGGGGGCTCCTCCACAGATACGCAGTATTTT
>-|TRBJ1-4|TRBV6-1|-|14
CASKRLEENEKLFF
TGTGCCAGCAAGCGTTTGGAGGAGAATGAAAAACTGTTTTTT
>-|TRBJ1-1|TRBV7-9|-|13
CASSQRRGTEAFF
TGTGCCAGCAGCCAGCGTCGGGGAACTGAAGCTTTCTTT
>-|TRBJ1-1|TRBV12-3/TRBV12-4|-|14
CASSFEGRNTEAFF
TGTGCCAGCAGTTTTGAGGGCAGGAACACTGAAGCTTTCTTT
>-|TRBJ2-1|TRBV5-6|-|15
CASSVNRGGYNEQFF
TGTGCCAGCAGTGTGAACAGGGGGGGGTACAATGAGCAGTTCTTC
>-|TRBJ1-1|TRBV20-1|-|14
CSARRGGLNTEAFF
TGCAGTGCTAGGAGAGGGGGACTGAACACTGAAGCTTTCTTT
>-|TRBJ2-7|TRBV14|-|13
CASSQVHSYEQYF
TGTGCCAGCAGCCAAGTGCACTCCTACGAGCAGTACTTC
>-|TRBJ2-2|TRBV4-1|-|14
CASSQDPESRELFF
TGCGCCAGCAGCCAAGATCCGGAGAGTCGGGAGCTGTTTTTT
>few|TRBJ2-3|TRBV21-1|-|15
CASTAGTGGTDTQYF
TGTGCCAGCACCGCAGGGACAGGGGGCACAGATACGCAGTATTTT
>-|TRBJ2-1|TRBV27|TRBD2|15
CASSFPSGGEHEQFF
TGTGCCAGCAGTTTCCCCAGCGGGGGGGAACACGAGCAGTTCTTC
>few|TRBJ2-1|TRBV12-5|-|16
CASGWGDYPSYNEQFF
TGTGCTAGTGGTTGGGGAGACTACCCCTCCTACAATGAGCAGTTCTTC
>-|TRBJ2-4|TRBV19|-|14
CASTRDPIGDIQYF
TGTGCCAGTACCAGGGATCCAATAGGAGACATTCAGTACTTC
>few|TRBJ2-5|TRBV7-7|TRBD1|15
CASSPEDRGLETQYF
TGTGCTAGCAGCCCCGAGGACAGGGGTTTGGAGACCCAGTACTTC
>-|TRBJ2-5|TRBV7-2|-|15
CASSRLSLQINEQSF
TGTGCCAGCAGCCGTCTAAGTTTACAGATTAATGAGCAGTCCTTC
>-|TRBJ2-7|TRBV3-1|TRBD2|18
CASSQESLAGVYPYEQYF
TGTGCCAGCAGCCAAGAAAGCCTAGCGGGGGTTTACCCCTACGAGCAGTACTTC
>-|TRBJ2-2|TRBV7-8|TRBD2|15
CASSKGLADTGELFF
TGTGCCAGCAGCAAGGGACTAGCGGACACCGGGGAGCTGTTTTTT
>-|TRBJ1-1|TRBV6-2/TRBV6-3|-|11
CASSYGIEAFF
TGTGCCAGCAGTTACGGCATCGAAGCTTTCTTT
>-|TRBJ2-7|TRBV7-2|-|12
CASSLFGGEQYF
TGTGCCAGCAGCTTATTTGGGGGAGAGCAGTACTTC
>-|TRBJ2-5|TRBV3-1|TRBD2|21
CASSLQRVAELAGPWRETQYF
TGTGCCAGCAGCCTCCAAAGGGTGGCCGAACTAGCGGGACCTTGGCGAGAGACCCAGTACTTC
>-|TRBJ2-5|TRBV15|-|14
CATSRGPITETQYF
TGTGCCACCAGCAGAGGCCCGATTACGGAGACCCAGTACTTC
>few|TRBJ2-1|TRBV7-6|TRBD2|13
CASSANLADEQFF
TGTGCCAGCAGCGCAAATCTAGCGGATGAGCAGTTCTTC